The next 28 T cell receptor beta chains were all read from a single sample in a study of metastatic and nonmetastatic thyroid tumors. With MiXCR, TCRdb reprocessed the PCR reads. The data hold approximately 79,000 clones, with about 9.1% observed a single time. Not a single patient had been given any form of treatment at any point before undergoing thyroid surgery. Sequencing was performed on blood. Every receptor here comes from a female donor with papillary thyroid cancer or a benign thyroid nodule (not recorded which). Some clones in this sample may be carry-over from other donors' samples.

This clone was seen ten or more times. The V gene is TRBV5-1, the J gene TRBJ1-3, with D unresolved. The CDR3 has 14 residues. V was trimmed by 3 bases and J by 0 bases, leaving 7 bases between them. In germline, CDR1 is SGHRS, CDR2 YFSETQ. In DNA, the CDR3 is TGCGCCAGCAGCTCCACAACCTCTGGAAACACCATATATTTT. It is translated as CASSSTTSGNTIYF.

This clone was observed a handful of times. A read error is possible here, since a much larger clone lies one base away. The rearrangement joins TRBV6-1 to TRBJ2-3, with 9 bases matching TRBD1. Germline trimming cut 4 bases from V and 3 bases from J; bases unmatched to any gene: 2. The CDR3 is made up of 14 amino acids. Per germline, CDR1 MNHNS and CDR2 SASEGT. The CDR3 region is CASSAGTGTDTQYF. DNA for the CDR3: TGTGCCAGCAGTGCCGGGACAGGGACAGATACGCAGTATTTT.

This clone has at least ten counts. V and J are TRBV12-3 or TRBV12-4 and TRBJ1-4; D perhaps matches TRBD1 (5 bases). V was trimmed by 2 bases and J by 10 bases, leaving 20 bases between them. This CDR3 spans 16 amino acids. DNA of the CDR3: TGTGCCAGCAGTTTAAGGGGAAAGATCAGCGGCGGAAAACTGTTTTTT. This translates into CASSLRGKISGGKLFF.

On this clone itself: A much bigger clone sits one base away, suggesting this may be a read error. This sequence joins TRBV9 and TRBJ2-2; D not resolved. Germline CDR1 reads SGDLS; CDR2 reads YYNGEE. The CDR3 totals 15 residues. V was cut by 3 bases and J by 0 bases, with 9 bases left in between. Here the CDR3 DNA reads TGTGCCAGCAGCGAGCCCTGGCCGAACACCGGGGAGCTGTTTTTT. Residues: CASSEPWPNTGELFF.

In its sample, this clone was seen many times. The J gene is TRBJ2-7, the V gene TRBV2; no clear D. CDR3 length: 11 residues. Germline V gives CDR1 SNHLY, CDR2 FYNNEI. V was cut by 6 bases and J by 5 bases, with 8 bases left in between. As DNA, the CDR3 is TGTGCCAGCAGCCTCAAGAACGAGCAGTACTTC. Residues: CASSLKNEQYF.

This clone has at least ten counts. The chain has TRBV5-1 and TRBJ2-2; 11 nucleotides align to TRBD1. This CDR3 region has 16 residues. Germline values: CDR1 SGHRS, CDR2 YFSETQ. J was trimmed by 7 bases and V by 2 bases; bases with no gene match: 7. Here the CDR3 DNA reads TGCGCCAGCAGCTTTCAAGGACAGGGGGCGAGCGGGGAGCTGTTTTTT. Translating it yields CASSFQGQGASGELFF.

This clone has at least ten counts. The CDR3 DNA reads TGTGCCAGCAGCTTATCTATTGTCAGCCCCTATGGCTACACCTTC. Its translation: CASSLSIVSPYGYTF. The V call is TRBV7-9, the J call TRBJ1-2; D is unresolved. V was cut by 2 bases and J by 4 bases, with 14 bases left in between. Germline assignment: CDR1 SEHNR and CDR2 FQNEAQ (reference sequence). The CDR3 runs 15 residues.

This clone was detected many times. J is TRBJ1-2 and V is TRBV7-9; D not certain. The CDR3 is 13 residues long. The germline V and J ends were trimmed by 3 bases and 3 bases, with 8 bases remaining between them. Germline V gene data show CDR1 as SEHNR and CDR2 as FQNEAQ (reference sequence). The CDR3 DNA follows: TGTGCCAGCAGCTTGGAGACGTACTATGGCTACACCTTC. Its protein product is CASSLETYYGYTF.

This clone was observed many times. V gene TRBV29-1 combines with J gene TRBJ2-7; unclear D gene. There are 15 residues in the CDR3. CDR1 and CDR2 (germline): SQVTM, ANQGSEA. V lost 0 bases and J lost 0, with 12 bases in between. The DNA for the CDR3 is TGCAGCGTTGAAGAGGCGAGGATTGCCTCCTACGAGCAGTACTTC. This translates into CSVEEARIASYEQYF.

The table lists this clone with many counts. CDR3 nucleotide sequence: TGTGCCAGTAGTCCCAGGGTGGGTCTGGGGTCCACTGAAGCTTTCTTT. Amino acid sequence: CASSPRVGLGSTEAFF. J is TRBJ1-1 and V is TRBV19; D is perhaps TRBD1 (5 bases). The CDR3 has 16 amino acids. Per the germline V gene, CDR1 is LNHDA and CDR2 is SQIVND (reference sequence). Trimming stripped 5 bases from V and 4 bases from J, with 20 bases between.

This clone was detected many times. The chain combines TRBV11-1 with TRBJ2-1; 9 positions agree with TRBD1. The CDR3 has 15 amino acids. The germline gives CDR1 SGHAT, CDR2 FQDESV (reference sequence). Trimming removed 3 bases from V and 8 bases from J; junction bases left unmatched: 8. CDR3 loop: CASSFSDRGGDEQFF. CDR3 DNA: TGTGCCAGCAGCTTCTCGGACAGGGGAGGCGATGAGCAGTTCTTC.

In its sample, this clone was seen many times. CDR3 DNA sequence: TGTGCCAGCAGTGAATTACACGGGGGTCGGCAGTTCTTC. This gives the protein CASSELHGGRQFF. The chain couples TRBV2 to TRBJ2-1, with a weak D call TRBD2 (6 bases). Trimming left V 2 bases short and J 12 bases short, with 14 bases between. The CDR3 spans 13 residues. CDR1 and CDR2 (germline): SNHLY, FYNNEI. The full variable domain, with the rest looked up from reference TRBV2 and TRBJ2-1, is EPEVTQTPSHQVTQMGQEVILRCVPISNHLYFYWYRQILGQKVEFLVSFYNNEISEKSEIFDDQFSVERPDGSNFTLKIRSTKLEDSAMYFCASSELHGGRQFFGPGTRLTVL.

This clone was counted at least ten times. V usage is TRBV10-3 and J usage is TRBJ2-5; tentative D call: TRBD2 (7 bases). Germline V CDR1 and CDR2: ENHRY, SYGVKD. V dropped 3 bases and J dropped 1 base, with 15 bases sitting between them. CDR3 length equals 16 residues. The CDR3 is CAISDWGGGSQETQYF. The CDR3, as DNA: TGTGCCATCAGTGATTGGGGGGGCGGAAGCCAAGAGACCCAGTACTTC.

This clone was found many times. The V gene is TRBV13, the J gene TRBJ2-1, with 14 bases identical to TRBD2. V lost 4 bases and J lost 3; bases outside the gene matches: 5. CDR3 length: 17 residues. Germline V gene sequence: CDR1 PRHDT, CDR2 FYEKMQ (reference sequence). CDR3 residues: CASSSAGTSGGYNEQFF. The CDR3 DNA reads TGTGCCAGCAGCTCAGCTGGGACTAGCGGGGGCTACAATGAGCAGTTCTTC. Filled out from reference TRBV13 and TRBJ2-1, the complete variable domain reads AAGVIQSPRHLIKEKRETATLKCYPIPRHDTVYWYQQGPGQDPQFLISFYEKMQSDKGSIPDRFSAQQFSDYHSELNMSSLELGDSALYFCASSSAGTSGGYNEQFFGPGTRLTVL.

This clone was recorded many times. The chain is built from TRBV11-2 and TRBJ2-4; 10 nucleotides align to TRBD1. The CDR3 sequence is 15 residues long. The V gene's germline CDR1 is SGHAT and CDR2 FQNNGV. With 3 bases clipped from V and 7 bases from J, the junction kept 6 bases outside the gene matches. The DNA of the CDR3 is TGTGCCAGCAGCTTTAGACAGGGGGCAGGGAACATTCAGTACTTC. Its protein is CASSFRQGAGNIQYF.

This clone was seen many times. The chain carries TRBV6-6 and TRBJ1-2; the match to TRBD1 covers 10 bases. CDR3 length equals 14 residues. Germline values: CDR1 MNHNY, CDR2 SVGAGI (reference sequence). Losses at the gene ends were 0 bases for V and 6 bases for J; bases not matched to a gene: 1. This CDR3 reads CASSYSGQGHGYTF. For the CDR3, the DNA is TGTGCCAGCAGTTACTCGGGACAGGGGCATGGCTACACCTTC.

This clone was observed at least ten times. The chain uses TRBV6-2 or TRBV6-3 and TRBJ1-5; D unclear. V was pared by 3 bases and J by 2 bases, with 8 bases between. Germline values: CDR1 MNHEY, CDR2 SVGEGT. The CDR3 has 14 amino acids. CDR3 residues: CASSYGRRNQPQHF. In DNA, the CDR3 is TGTGCCAGCAGTTATGGCAGACGCAATCAGCCCCAGCATTTT.

This clone occurred many times. The genes are TRBV12-3 or TRBV12-4 and TRBJ2-7; D is undetermined. Trimming removed 6 bases from V and 0 bases from J, with 15 bases in between. CDR3 size: 15 residues. The CDR3 DNA follows: TGTGCCAGCAGCTCGGACGGACCGAGCTCCTACGAGCAGTACTTC. It encodes CASSSDGPSSYEQYF.

In this sample, this clone turned up many times. The V call is TRBV10-3, the J call TRBJ1-5, with TRBD1 matching over 8 bases. CDR1 is ENHRY and CDR2 is SYGVKD in the germline V gene. The CDR3 has 16 amino acids. V was clipped by 0 bases and J by 15 bases; unmatched bases: 16. The DNA of the CDR3 is TGTGCCATCAGTGAGTCCTCTGGCGAAGGGACAGGCGAGGGGCATTTT. Its protein product is CAISESSGEGTGEGHF.

This clone occurred many times. This rearrangement joins TRBV2 to TRBJ1-4; 9 bases are a match to TRBD1. The CDR3 has 14 residues. Germline CDR1 is SNHLY and CDR2 is FYNNEI. V was pared by 5 bases and J by 7 bases, with 5 bases of the junction left unmatched. The CDR3 DNA sequence: TGTGCCAGCAGTAGGGCACAGGGGGCTGAAAAACTGTTTTTT. This encodes CASSRAQGAEKLFF. Variable domain in full (rest from reference TRBV2 and TRBJ1-4): EPEVTQTPSHQVTQMGQEVILRCVPISNHLYFYWYRQILGQKVEFLVSFYNNEISEKSEIFDDQFSVERPDGSNFTLKIRSTKLEDSAMYFCASSRAQGAEKLFFGSGTQLSVL.

The chain combines TRBV3-1 with TRBJ1-2; D perhaps matches TRBD1 (6 bases). CDR1 is LGHDT and CDR2 is YNNKEL in the germline V gene (reference sequence). The ends were cut back, 4 bases at V and 2 bases at J, with 14 bases in the middle. CDR3 length: 15 residues. The CDR3 protein is CASSPTTGTNYGYTF. CDR3 nucleotides: TGTGCCAGCAGCCCAACAACAGGGACAAACTATGGCTACACCTTC.

This clone was recorded many times. Other nucleotide sequences from this sample produce the same CDR3. The chain employs TRBV24-1 and TRBJ2-3; no firm D call. CDR3 size: 15 residues. CDR1 KGHDR and CDR2 SFDVKD come from the germline V gene. V was shortened by 1 base and J by 10 bases, with 17 bases between the two germline ends. The CDR3 sequence: CATSDFRPTEHAQYF. For the CDR3, the DNA is TGTGCCACCAGTGATTTCCGGCCGACGGAACATGCGCAGTATTTT.

The table lists this clone with many counts. The J gene is TRBJ1-3, the V gene TRBV4-1; a possible D gene is TRBD1 (5 bases). The CDR3 has 15 residues. The V end lost 0 bases, the J end lost 5 bases, and 11 bases lay between the germline ends. Germline CDR1 reads MGHRA; CDR2 reads YSYEKL. In DNA, the CDR3 is TGCGCCAGCAGCCAAGATTGGTCAGGGCGAAACACCATATATTTT. Its protein product is CASSQDWSGRNTIYF.

This clone appeared many times. The chain links TRBV19 to TRBJ1-2, with D hard to call. The CDR3 has 12 amino acids. Germline V gives CDR1 LNHDA, CDR2 SQIVND (reference sequence). With 5 bases removed from V and 5 bases from J, the gap between germline ends came to 9 bases. The CDR3 region has the DNA TGTGCCAGTAGTCCGGAGCAATATGGCTACACCTTC. It encodes CASSPEQYGYTF.

Comments on this clone: Just one base apart from a much larger clone, this may be a read error. The same CDR3 also results from other DNA sequences found in this sample. The genes are TRBV5-6 and TRBJ1-2, with TRBD1 as a possible D gene (6 bases). The V end was cut by 0 bases, the J end by 13 bases, with 10 bases between. The germline V gene has CDR1 SGHDT and CDR2 YYEEEE. The CDR3 is made up of 11 amino acids. The CDR3 protein is CASSLEGECTF. The CDR3 nucleotides read TGTGCCAGCAGCTTGGAGGGGGAATGCACCTTC.

This clone occurred many times. V and J are TRBV20-1 and TRBJ1-5; 9 nucleotides agree with TRBD1. The CDR3 is 14 residues long. The trim removed 6 bases at V and 6 bases at J, leaving 9 bases unmatched. The germline gives CDR1 DFQATT, CDR2 SNEGSKA (reference sequence). The CDR3 region has the DNA TGCAGTGCCAGGGGGGACAGGGACAGTCAGCCCCAGCATTTT. As protein: CSARGDRDSQPQHF.

This clone was recorded many times. The chain is built from TRBV19 and TRBJ1-6, with TRBD1 matching 7 bases. In germline, CDR1 is LNHDA, CDR2 SQIVND (reference sequence). The CDR3 is made up of 14 amino acids. J lost 6 bases, V lost 5 bases, and 4 bases had no gene match. The CDR3 region is CASSSGTANSPLHF. CDR3 nucleotides: TGTGCCAGTAGTTCCGGGACAGCTAATTCACCCCTCCACTTT.

This clone was seen many times. The chain couples TRBV7-9 to TRBJ1-1; a weak D match, TRBD1 (5 bases). From germline, CDR1 is SEHNR and CDR2 FQNEAQ (reference sequence). This CDR3 spans 12 amino acids. The V gene lost 8 bases and the J gene lost 5 bases, with 12 bases spanning the gap. CDR3 coding DNA: TGTGCCAGCCCGGGGGGGGAGACTGAAGCTTTCTTT. Translation: CASPGGETEAFF.